A single sample gave rise to the 14 T cell receptor beta chains below, sequenced in a study of blood T cells in healthy people across ages (dated by TCRdb to the mid-2010s). The library was built by means of 5' RACE. The sequencer listed for this sample is Illumina HiSeq 2500. A second PCR of roughly 7 to 11 cycles was performed with a sample-barcoded 5' primer and a J-beta primer mix. Using fastp at Q25 and MiXCR, TCRdb reprocessed the public reads and kept productive beta chains. Entries that share a CDR3 protein sequence are merged under the most common genes and DNA. The table for this sample lists approximately 800,000 distinct CDR3 sequences; 35% to 40% of them were counted only once. The top ten clones comprise 10% to 15% of the sample. The sample taken for sequencing was blood. These receptors all come from a man aged 18 to 29 in good health.

The rearrangement joins TRBV27 to TRBJ1-5; TRBD1 matches at 7 bases. CDR3 length equals 14 residues. The germline CDR1 and CDR2 sequences are MNHEY and SMNVEV (reference sequence). The trim removed 6 bases at V and 5 bases at J, leaving 7 bases unmatched. The CDR3 DNA reads as TGTGCCAGCAGCGTACAGGGGCCGGATCAGCCCCAGCATTTT. It translates to CASSVQGPDQPQHF.

This clonotype was detected ten times or more. The V gene is TRBV28, the J gene TRBJ2-5; weak D call: TRBD1 (5 bases). Trimming removed 2 bases at V and 4 bases at J, with 14 bases between. CDR3 length equals 15 residues. Germline-derived CDR1 and CDR2 are MDHEN and SYDVKM. The CDR3 loop is CASSLGDSLIETQYF. CDR3 nucleotide sequence: TGTGCCAGCAGTTTAGGCGACAGTTTGATAGAGACCCAGTACTTC.

This clonotype was detected only a few times. V gene TRBV12-3 or TRBV12-4 combines with J gene TRBJ2-1; 8 bases are a match to TRBD2. The CDR3 is 14 amino acids. The V segment lost 2 bases and the J segment 8 bases; nucleotides outside the gene matches: 5. The CDR3 sequence: CASSLSGGPYEQFF. For the CDR3, the DNA is TGTGCCAGCAGTTTATCGGGGGGGCCATATGAGCAGTTCTTC.

This clonotype was detected a few times. The rearrangement joins TRBV9 to TRBJ2-3, with 9 positions matching TRBD2. Germline-derived CDR1 and CDR2 are SGDLS and YYNGEE. The J segment lost 2 bases and the V segment lost 4 bases, leaving 8 bases of the junction unmatched. The CDR3 length is 16 residues. CDR3 nucleotide sequence: TGTGCCAGCAGCCCGCGGGGGGGACCCAACACAGATACGCAGTATTTT. Translating gives CASSPRGGPNTDTQYF.

V is TRBV27 and J is TRBJ2-1; D possibly corresponds to TRBD1 (6 bases). The CDR3 is 14 amino acids. V was cut by 10 bases and J by 10 bases, with 23 bases left in between. CDR1 is MNHEY, CDR2 SMNVEV, per germline (reference sequence). CDR3 DNA sequence: TGTGCCACCTCAGAGATGCAGGGGTTCTACGAGCAGTTCTTC. It yields the protein CATSEMQGFYEQFF.

The V and J genes are TRBV5-5 and TRBJ2-7; D not resolved. The V end lost 4 bases, the J end lost 0 bases, and 11 bases lay between the germline ends. Germline V gene lookup returns CDR1 SGHKS and CDR2 YYEKEE (reference sequence). This CDR3 comprises 14 residues. The CDR3 protein is CASSTDPSSYEQYF. Here the CDR3 DNA reads TGTGCCAGCAGCACGGACCCAAGCTCCTACGAGCAGTACTTC.

The chain links TRBV20-1 to TRBJ2-7, with D maybe TRBD1 (6 bases). The germline gives CDR1 DFQATT, CDR2 SNEGSKA (reference sequence). The CDR3 covers 13 residues. V was pared by 2 bases and J by 7 bases, with 15 bases between. DNA for the CDR3: TGCAGTGCTAGACAGGGGTTCGAAGTTGAGCAGTACTTC. Amino acids: CSARQGFEVEQYF.

This clonotype was observed a handful of times. This rearrangement joins TRBV28 to TRBJ2-5; D perhaps matches TRBD2 (7 bases). V lost 2 bases to trimming and J lost 0 bases, with 10 bases between them. This CDR3 has 15 amino acids. CDR1 MDHEN and CDR2 SYDVKM come from the germline V gene. The CDR3 sequence is CASSLAGAYQETQYF. The CDR3 DNA is TGTGCCAGCAGTTTAGCGGGGGCGTACCAAGAGACCCAGTACTTC. Full variable domain (rest looked up from reference TRBV28 and TRBJ2-5): DVKVTQSSRYLVKRTGEKVFLECVQDMDHENMFWYRQDPGLGLRLIYFSYDVKMKEKGDIPEGYSVSREKKERFSLILESASTNQTSMYLCASSLAGAYQETQYFGPGTRLLVL.

Points on this clonotype: The junction departs from germline at one end; a sequencing error may be responsible. V is TRBV27 and J is TRBJ2-1; D tentatively reads TRBD1 or TRBD2 (5 bases each). CDR1 and CDR2 (germline): MNHEY, SMNVEV (reference sequence). The CDR3 is 16 residues long. Here the CDR3 DNA reads TGTGCCAGCAGTTTATGGGCAGGGAGCTCCTACAATGAGCTGTACTTC. This translates into CASSLWAGSSYNELYF.

A note on this clonotype: A read error may account for a junction end that differs from germline. The CDR3 coding sequence is TGTGCCAGCAGTTTAGCCCTTAACTATGGCTTCACCTTC. This sequence encodes CASSLALNYGFTF. The rearrangement joins TRBV12-3 or TRBV12-4 to TRBJ1-2; no reliable D call. This CDR3 region has 13 residues.

This clonotype was detected only a few times. The chain employs TRBV9 and TRBJ2-4; D might be TRBD1 or TRBD2, each matching 5 bases. The end of the DNA fits TRBJ2-7 better, so the J call may be wrong. The germline CDR1 and CDR2 sequences are SGDLS and YYNGEE. The CDR3 contains 15 residues. As DNA, the CDR3 is TGTGCCAGCAGCCCAACGGTGGGGCGGACTTACGAGCAGTACTTC. This translates into CASSPTVGRTYEQYF.

This clonotype was detected ten times or more. This chain links TRBV4-1 with TRBJ2-1; TRBD2 matches at 7 bases. Germline trimming cut 3 bases from V and 2 bases from J; bases unmatched to any gene: 7. Germline-derived CDR1 and CDR2 are MGHRA and YSYEKL. This CDR3 contains 16 residues. The CDR3 loop reads CASSQLSGGPYNEQFF. The DNA of the CDR3 is TGCGCCAGCAGCCAGCTATCGGGGGGTCCCTACAATGAGCAGTTCTTC.

This clonotype was counted only a few times. The chain has TRBV5-6 and TRBJ1-1, with 9 bases aligning to TRBD1. Looked up from germline, CDR1 is SGHDT and CDR2 is YYEEEE. Germline trimming cut 4 bases from V and 6 bases from J; bases unmatched to any gene: 10. The CDR3 extends over 15 amino acids. The CDR3 reads CASSEDRGPRAEAFF. Written as DNA, the CDR3 is TGTGCCAGCAGCGAGGACAGGGGCCCTCGGGCTGAAGCTTTCTTT.

This clonotype was detected a few times. This rearrangement joins TRBV27 to TRBJ2-3; no reliable D call. Germline V gene lookup returns CDR1 MNHEY and CDR2 SMNVEV (reference sequence). The CDR3 has 15 amino acids. Trimming took off 5 bases at V and 4 bases at J, with 16 bases between the two ends. CDR3: CASSLGPPPADTQYF. CDR3 DNA sequence: TGTGCCAGCAGTCTCGGACCCCCCCCGGCAGATACGCAGTATTTT.